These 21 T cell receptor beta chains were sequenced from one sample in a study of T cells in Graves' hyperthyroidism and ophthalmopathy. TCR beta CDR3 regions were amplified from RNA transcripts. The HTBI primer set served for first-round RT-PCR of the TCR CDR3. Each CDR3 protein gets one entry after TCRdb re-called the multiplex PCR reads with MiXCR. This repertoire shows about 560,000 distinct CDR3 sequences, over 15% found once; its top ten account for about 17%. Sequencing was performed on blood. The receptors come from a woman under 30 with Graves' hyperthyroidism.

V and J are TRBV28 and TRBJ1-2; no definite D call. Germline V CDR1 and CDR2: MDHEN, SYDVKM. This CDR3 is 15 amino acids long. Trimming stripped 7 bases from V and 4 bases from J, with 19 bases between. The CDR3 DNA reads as TGTGCCAGCACATCACTTACGTTCACGGGCTATGGCTACACCTTC. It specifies CASTSLTFTGYGYTF.

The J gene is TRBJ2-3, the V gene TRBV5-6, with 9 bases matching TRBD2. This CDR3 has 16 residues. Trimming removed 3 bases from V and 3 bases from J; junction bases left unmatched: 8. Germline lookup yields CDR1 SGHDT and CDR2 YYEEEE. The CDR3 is CASSYEREEKTDTQYF. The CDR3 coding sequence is TGTGCCAGCAGCTACGAGCGGGAGGAGAAAACAGATACGCAGTATTTT.

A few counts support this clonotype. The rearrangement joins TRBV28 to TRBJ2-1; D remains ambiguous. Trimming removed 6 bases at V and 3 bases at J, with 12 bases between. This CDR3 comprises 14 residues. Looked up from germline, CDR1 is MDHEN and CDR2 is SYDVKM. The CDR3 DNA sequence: TGTGCCAGCAGACAATGGGCAGGCTACAATGAGCAGTTCTTC. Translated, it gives CASRQWAGYNEQFF.

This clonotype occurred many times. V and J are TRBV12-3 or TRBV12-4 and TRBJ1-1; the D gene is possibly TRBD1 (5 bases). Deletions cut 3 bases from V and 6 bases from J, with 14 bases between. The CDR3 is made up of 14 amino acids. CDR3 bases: TGTGCCAGCAGTTTGAACTATCAGGGCCCTGAAGCTTTCTTT. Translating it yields CASSLNYQGPEAFF.

CDR3 in amino acids: CASSYPGRTGELFF. CDR3 nucleotides: TGTGCCAGCAGTTACCCAGGGAGGACCGGGGAGCTGTTTTTT. The chain carries TRBV6-5 and TRBJ2-2; D possibly corresponds to TRBD2 (6 bases). Germline assignment: CDR1 MNHEY and CDR2 SVGAGI. This CDR3 comprises 14 residues. Trimming took 2 bases from V and 5 from J, leaving 9 bases between them.

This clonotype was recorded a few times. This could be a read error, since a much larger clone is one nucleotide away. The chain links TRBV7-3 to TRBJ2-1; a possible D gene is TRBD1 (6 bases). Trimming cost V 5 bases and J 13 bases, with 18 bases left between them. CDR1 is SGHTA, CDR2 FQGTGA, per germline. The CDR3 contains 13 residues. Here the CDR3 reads CASSPRTVGSQFF. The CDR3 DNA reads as TGTGCCAGCAGCCCACGGACAGTGGGCTCTCAGTTCTTC.

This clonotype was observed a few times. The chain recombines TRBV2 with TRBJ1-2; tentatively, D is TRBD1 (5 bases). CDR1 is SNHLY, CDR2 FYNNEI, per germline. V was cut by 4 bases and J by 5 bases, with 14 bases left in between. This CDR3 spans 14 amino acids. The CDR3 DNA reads TGTGCCAGCAGTGCGCAGGGCTTACTTTATGGCTACACCTTC. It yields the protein CASSAQGLLYGYTF. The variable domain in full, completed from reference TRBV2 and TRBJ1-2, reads EPEVTQTPSHQVTQMGQEVILRCVPISNHLYFYWYRQILGQKVEFLVSFYNNEISEKSEIFDDQFSVERPDGSNFTLKIRSTKLEDSAMYFCASSAQGLLYGYTFGSGTRLTVV.

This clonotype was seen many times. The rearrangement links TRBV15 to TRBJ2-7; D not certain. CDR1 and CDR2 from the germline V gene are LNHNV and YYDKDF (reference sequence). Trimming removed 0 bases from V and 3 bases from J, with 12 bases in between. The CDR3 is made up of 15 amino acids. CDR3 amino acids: CATSRDDLPRYEQYF. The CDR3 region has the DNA TGTGCCACCAGCAGAGATGATCTCCCTCGCTACGAGCAGTACTTC.

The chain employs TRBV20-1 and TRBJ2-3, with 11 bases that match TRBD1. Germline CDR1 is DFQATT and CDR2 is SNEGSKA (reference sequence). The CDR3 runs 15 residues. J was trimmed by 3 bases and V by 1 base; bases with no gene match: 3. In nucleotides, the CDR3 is TGCAGTGCTAGAGGGACAGGGGGCGAAACAGATACGCAGTATTTT. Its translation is CSARGTGGETDTQYF.

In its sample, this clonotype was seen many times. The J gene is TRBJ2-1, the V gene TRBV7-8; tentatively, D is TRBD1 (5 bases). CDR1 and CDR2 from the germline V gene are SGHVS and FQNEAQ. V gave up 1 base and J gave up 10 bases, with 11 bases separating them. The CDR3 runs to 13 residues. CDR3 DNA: TGTGCCAGCAGCTTAGATTTGGGGCCCGAGCAGTTCTTC. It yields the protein CASSLDLGPEQFF. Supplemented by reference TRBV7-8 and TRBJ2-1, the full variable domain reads GAGVSQSPRYKVAKRGQDVALRCDPISGHVSLFWYQQALGQGPEFLTYFQNEAQLDKSGLPSDRFFAERPEGSVSTLKIQRTQQEDSAVYLCASSLDLGPEQFFGPGTRLTVL.

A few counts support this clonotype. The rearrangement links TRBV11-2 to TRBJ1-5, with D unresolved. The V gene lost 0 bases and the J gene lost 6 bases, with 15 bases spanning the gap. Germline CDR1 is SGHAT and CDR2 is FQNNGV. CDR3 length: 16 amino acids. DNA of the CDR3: TGTGCCAGCAGCTTAGAAGGGAGTGCGGCAGGTCAGCCCCAGCATTTT. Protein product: CASSLEGSAAGQPQHF. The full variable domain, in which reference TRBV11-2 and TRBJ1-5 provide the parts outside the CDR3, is EAGVAQSPRYKIIEKRQSVAFWCNPISGHATLYWYQQILGQGPKLLIQFQNNGVVDDSQLPKDRFSAERLKGVDSTLKIQPAKLEDSAVYLCASSLEGSAAGQPQHFGDGTRLSIL.

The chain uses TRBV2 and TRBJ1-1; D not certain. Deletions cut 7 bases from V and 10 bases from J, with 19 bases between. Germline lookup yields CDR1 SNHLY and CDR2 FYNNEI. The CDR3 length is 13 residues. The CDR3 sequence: CASTLSWGEGAFF. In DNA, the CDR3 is TGTGCCAGCACCCTAAGTTGGGGAGAGGGAGCTTTCTTT.

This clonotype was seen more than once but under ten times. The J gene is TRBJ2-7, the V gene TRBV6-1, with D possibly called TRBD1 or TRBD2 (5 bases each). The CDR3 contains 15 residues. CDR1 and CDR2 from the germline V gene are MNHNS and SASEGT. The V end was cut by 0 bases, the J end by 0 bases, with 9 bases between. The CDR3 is CASSEAGTDSYEQYF. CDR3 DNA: TGTGCCAGCAGTGAAGCCGGGACCGACTCCTACGAGCAGTACTTC.

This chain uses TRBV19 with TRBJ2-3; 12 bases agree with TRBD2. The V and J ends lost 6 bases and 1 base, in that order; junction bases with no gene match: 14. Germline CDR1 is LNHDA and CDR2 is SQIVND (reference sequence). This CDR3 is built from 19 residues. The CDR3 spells CASSRTSGEALVGTDTQYF. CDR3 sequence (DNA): TGTGCCAGTAGCCGGACTAGCGGGGAGGCATTGGTTGGCACAGATACGCAGTATTTT.

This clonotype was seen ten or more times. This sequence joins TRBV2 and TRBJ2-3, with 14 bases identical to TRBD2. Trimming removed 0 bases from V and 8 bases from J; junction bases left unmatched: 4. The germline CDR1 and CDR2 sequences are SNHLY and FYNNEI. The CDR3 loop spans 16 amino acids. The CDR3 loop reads CASSEARGLAGATQYF. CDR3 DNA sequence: TGTGCCAGCAGTGAAGCACGGGGACTAGCGGGAGCTACGCAGTATTTT.

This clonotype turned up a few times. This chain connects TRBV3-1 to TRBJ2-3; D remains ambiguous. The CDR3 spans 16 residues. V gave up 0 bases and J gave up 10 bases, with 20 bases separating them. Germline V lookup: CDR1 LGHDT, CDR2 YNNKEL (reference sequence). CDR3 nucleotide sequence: TGTGCCAGCAGCCAAGATATAAGCCTCGGCACGGATCCGCAGTATTTT. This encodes CASSQDISLGTDPQYF.

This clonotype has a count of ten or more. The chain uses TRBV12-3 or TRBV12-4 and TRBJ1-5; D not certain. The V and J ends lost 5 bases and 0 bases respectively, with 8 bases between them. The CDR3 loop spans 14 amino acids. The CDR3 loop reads CASSRGNSNQPQHF. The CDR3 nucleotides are TGTGCCAGCAGTCGTGGTAATAGCAATCAGCCCCAGCATTTT.

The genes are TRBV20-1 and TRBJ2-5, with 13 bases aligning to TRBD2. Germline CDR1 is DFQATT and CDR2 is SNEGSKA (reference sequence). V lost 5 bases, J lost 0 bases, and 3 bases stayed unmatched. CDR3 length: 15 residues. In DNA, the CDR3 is TGCAGTGCTTCGGGACTAGCGGGGTACCAAGAGACCCAGTACTTC. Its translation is CSASGLAGYQETQYF.

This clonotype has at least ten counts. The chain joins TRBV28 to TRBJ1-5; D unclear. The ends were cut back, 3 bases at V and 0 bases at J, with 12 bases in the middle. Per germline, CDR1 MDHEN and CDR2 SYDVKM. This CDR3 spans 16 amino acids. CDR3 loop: CASSFFTDYSNQPQHF. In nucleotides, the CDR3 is TGTGCCAGCAGTTTTTTCACAGACTATAGCAATCAGCCCCAGCATTTT.

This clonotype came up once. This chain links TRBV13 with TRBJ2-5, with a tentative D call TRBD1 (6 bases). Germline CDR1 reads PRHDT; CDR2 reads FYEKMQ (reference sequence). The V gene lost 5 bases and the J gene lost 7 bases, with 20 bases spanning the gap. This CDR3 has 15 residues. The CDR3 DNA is TGTGCCAGCAGCCCTCAGACAGGCGCTCGGGGGACCCAGTACTTC. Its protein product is CASSPQTGARGTQYF.

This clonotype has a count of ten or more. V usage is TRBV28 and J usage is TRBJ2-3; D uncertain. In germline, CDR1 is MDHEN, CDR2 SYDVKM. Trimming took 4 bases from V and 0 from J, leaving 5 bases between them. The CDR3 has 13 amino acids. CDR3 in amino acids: CASSSSSTDTQYF. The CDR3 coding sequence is TGTGCCAGCAGTTCGTCTAGCACAGATACGCAGTATTTT.